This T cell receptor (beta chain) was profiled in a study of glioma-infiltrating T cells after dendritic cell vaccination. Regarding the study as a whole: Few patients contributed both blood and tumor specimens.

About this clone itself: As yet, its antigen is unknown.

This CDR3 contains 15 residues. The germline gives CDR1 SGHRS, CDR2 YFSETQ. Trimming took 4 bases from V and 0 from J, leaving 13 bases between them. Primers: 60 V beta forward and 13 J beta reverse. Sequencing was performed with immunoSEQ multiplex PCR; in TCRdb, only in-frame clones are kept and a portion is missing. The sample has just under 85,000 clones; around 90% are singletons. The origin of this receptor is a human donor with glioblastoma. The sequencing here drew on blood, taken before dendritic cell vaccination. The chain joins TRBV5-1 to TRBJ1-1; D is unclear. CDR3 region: CASSMTGSMNTEAFF. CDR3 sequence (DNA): TGCGCCAGCAGCATGACGGGGAGCATGAACACTGAAGCTTTCTTT.